A selection of T cell receptor beta chains follows, all from one sample in a study of blood T cell repertoires in COVID-19. Sequencing was performed with immunoSEQ multiplex PCR; in TCRdb, only in-frame clones are kept and a portion is missing. This sample has tens of thousands of clones; 80% to 90% occur once, and the top ten carry roughly 13%. Sequenced input: peripheral blood. These receptors all stem from a human donor with active COVID-19. The donor label of this sample is uncertain. The CDR3 runs from the conserved cysteine through the conserved F or W. D genes are given only for firm matches. Clone size, where shown, is once, few, many, or a class for clones that have expanded.

cdr3_aa: CASSQGAAVGVYNEQFF
cdr3_nt: TGCGCCAGCAGCCAAGGTGCAGCGGTCGGGGTTTACAATGAGCAGTTCTTC
j_call: TRBJ2-1
d_call: .
clone_size: .
v_call: TRBV4-1

cdr3_aa: CASSPLMSGRADTQYF
cdr3_nt: TGTGCCAGCAGCCCGTTGATGAGCGGGCGGGCAGATACGCAGTATTTT
j_call: TRBJ2-3
d_call: .
clone_size: .
v_call: TRBV11-1

cdr3_aa: CASSPGTARSYNEQFF
cdr3_nt: TGCGCCAGCAGCCCGGGGACAGCTCGCTCCTACAATGAGCAGTTCTTC
j_call: TRBJ2-1
d_call: TRBD1
clone_size: .
v_call: TRBV5-1

cdr3_aa: CASSPGQGRTDTQYF
cdr3_nt: TGCGCCAGCAGCCCCGGACAGGGCCGGACAGATACGCAGTATTTT
j_call: TRBJ2-3
d_call: TRBD1
clone_size: .
v_call: TRBV5-1

cdr3_aa: CASSLDLQRASGSSVLYEQYF
cdr3_nt: TGCGCCAGCAGCTTGGACTTGCAGCGGGCTAGCGGGAGCTCAGTCCTGTACGAGCAGTACTTC
j_call: TRBJ2-7
d_call: TRBD2
clone_size: .
v_call: TRBV5-1

cdr3_aa: CASRGARTGGAGEQYF
cdr3_nt: TGTGCCAGCAGGGGGGCCCGGACAGGAGGTGCGGGGGAGCAGTACTTC
j_call: TRBJ2-7
d_call: .
clone_size: .
v_call: TRBV28

cdr3_aa: CASSLAPTGRVTGELFF
cdr3_nt: TGTGCCAGCAGCTTGGCCCCGACAGGGCGGGTCACCGGGGAGCTGTTTTTT
j_call: TRBJ2-2
d_call: TRBD1
clone_size: .
v_call: TRBV5-6

cdr3_aa: CASGGASTDTQYF
cdr3_nt: TGCGCCTCCGGGGGTGCTAGCACAGATACGCAGTATTTT
j_call: TRBJ2-3
d_call: .
clone_size: .
v_call: TRBV10-1

cdr3_aa: CSVERGTSGGEVGEETQYF
cdr3_nt: TGCAGCGTTGAGCGGGGGACTAGCGGAGGAGAGGTGGGAGAAGAGACCCAGTACTTC
j_call: TRBJ2-5
d_call: TRBD2
clone_size: .
v_call: TRBV29-1

cdr3_aa: CASSPSTLSYNEQFF
cdr3_nt: TGCGCCAGCAGCCCAAGCACTCTCTCCTACAATGAGCAGTTCTTC
j_call: TRBJ2-1
d_call: .
clone_size: .
v_call: TRBV5-1

cdr3_aa: CASSVGPFMSTAEQFF
cdr3_nt: TGTGCCAGCAGCGTAGGCCCTTTCATGAGTACAGCTGAGCAGTTCTTC
j_call: TRBJ2-1
d_call: .
clone_size: .
v_call: TRBV9

cdr3_aa: CASSLGDSTYNEQFF
cdr3_nt: TGTGCCAGCAGCTTAGGCGACAGTACCTACAATGAGCAGTTCTTC
j_call: TRBJ2-1
d_call: .
clone_size: .
v_call: TRBV11-3

cdr3_aa: CASSFDISYNEQFF
cdr3_nt: TGTGCCAGCAGCTTCGACATTTCGTACAATGAGCAGTTCTTC
j_call: TRBJ2-1
d_call: .
clone_size: .
v_call: TRBV5-6

cdr3_aa: CASSPTLGQGEKLFF
cdr3_nt: TGCGCCAGCAGCCCCACCTTGGGACAGGGGGAAAAACTGTTTTTT
j_call: TRBJ1-4
d_call: TRBD1
clone_size: .
v_call: TRBV5-1

cdr3_aa: CASSYRGSTEAFF
cdr3_nt: TGTGCCAGCAGTTACAGGGGGAGCACTGAAGCTTTCTTT
j_call: TRBJ1-1
d_call: .
clone_size: .
v_call: TRBV6-5

cdr3_aa: CASSPGGPYEQYF
cdr3_nt: TGTGCCAGCAGCCCCGGGGGTCCGTACGAGCAGTACTTC
j_call: TRBJ2-7
d_call: .
clone_size: .
v_call: TRBV5-4

cdr3_aa: CASSEDSPLHF
cdr3_nt: TGTGCCAGCAGTGAGGATTCACCCCTCCACTTT
j_call: TRBJ1-6
d_call: .
clone_size: .
v_call: TRBV6-6

cdr3_aa: CASSFGTGVTGELFF
cdr3_nt: TGCGCCAGCAGCTTTGGGACAGGGGTAACCGGGGAGCTGTTTTTT
j_call: TRBJ2-2
d_call: TRBD1
clone_size: .
v_call: TRBV5-1

cdr3_aa: CASSYTVYSPLHF
cdr3_nt: TGTGCCAGCAGTTACACGGTGTATTCACCCCTCCACTTT
j_call: TRBJ1-6
d_call: .
clone_size: few
v_call: TRBV6-5

cdr3_aa: CASSIQGAEVEQYF
cdr3_nt: TGTGCCAGTAGTATTCAGGGGGCGGAGGTCGAGCAGTACTTC
j_call: TRBJ2-7
d_call: TRBD1
clone_size: .
v_call: TRBV19

cdr3_aa: CASSTQSHEQFF
cdr3_nt: TGTGCCAGCAGCACACAGTCCCATGAGCAGTTCTTC
j_call: TRBJ2-1
d_call: .
clone_size: .
v_call: TRBV7-2

cdr3_aa: CAISDGRGGQETQYF
cdr3_nt: TGTGCCATCAGTGATGGGCGGGGGGGCCAAGAGACCCAGTACTTC
j_call: TRBJ2-5
d_call: TRBD2
clone_size: .
v_call: TRBV10-3

cdr3_aa: CASSRGANTEAFF
cdr3_nt: TGTGCTAGCAGCCGTGGAGCGAACACTGAAGCTTTCTTT
j_call: TRBJ1-1
d_call: .
clone_size: .
v_call: TRBV7-7

cdr3_aa: CASSTSGTGNLRGYTF
cdr3_nt: TGTGCCAGCAGCACCTCCGGGACAGGGAATTTGAGAGGCTACACCTTC
j_call: TRBJ1-2
d_call: TRBD1
clone_size: .
v_call: TRBV7-9

cdr3_aa: CASSLSGQGNEQYF
cdr3_nt: TGTGCCAGCAGTTTATCGGGCCAGGGAAACGAGCAGTACTTC
j_call: TRBJ2-7
d_call: .
clone_size: .
v_call: TRBV27

cdr3_aa: CASRSRLAVTDTQYF
cdr3_nt: TGTGCCAGCAGATCAAGACTAGCGGTCACAGATACGCAGTATTTT
j_call: TRBJ2-3
d_call: TRBD2
clone_size: .
v_call: TRBV7-9

cdr3_aa: CASSQAPQGNQPQHF
cdr3_nt: TGCGCCAGCAGCCAAGCCCCACAGGGCAATCAGCCCCAGCATTTT
j_call: TRBJ1-5
d_call: .
clone_size: .
v_call: TRBV4-1

cdr3_aa: CASSHPGQGYYEQYF
cdr3_nt: TGTGCCAGTAGTCACCCGGGACAGGGGTACTACGAGCAGTACTTC
j_call: TRBJ2-7
d_call: TRBD1
clone_size: .
v_call: TRBV19

cdr3_aa: CASSGRQAPNSSNQPQHF
cdr3_nt: TGTGCCAGCAGTGGACGACAGGCCCCTAACTCTAGCAATCAGCCCCAGCATTTT
j_call: TRBJ1-5
d_call: .
clone_size: .
v_call: TRBV6-4

cdr3_aa: CASSLPGGQGEKLFF
cdr3_nt: TGTGCCAGCAGTTTGCCGGGCGGACAGGGCGAAAAACTGTTTTTT
j_call: TRBJ1-4
d_call: TRBD1
clone_size: .
v_call: TRBV28

cdr3_aa: CASSLGGTVQSGNTIYF
cdr3_nt: TGCGCCAGCAGCTTGGGGGGGACAGTCCAATCTGGAAACACCATATATTTT
j_call: TRBJ1-3
d_call: TRBD1
clone_size: .
v_call: TRBV5-1

cdr3_aa: CASRRDSSGEQYF
cdr3_nt: TGTGCCAGCAGACGCGATTCATCGGGCGAGCAGTACTTC
j_call: TRBJ2-7
d_call: .
clone_size: .
v_call: TRBV7-9

cdr3_aa: CASSIHGLADYTGELFF
cdr3_nt: TGTGCCAGCAGCATTCACGGACTAGCGGACTACACCGGGGAGCTGTTTTTT
j_call: TRBJ2-2
d_call: .
clone_size: .
v_call: TRBV21-1

cdr3_aa: CASSQTTFVYYGYTF
cdr3_nt: TGTGCCAGCAGTCAAACGACATTTGTCTACTATGGCTACACCTTC
j_call: TRBJ1-2
d_call: .
clone_size: few
v_call: TRBV6-5

cdr3_aa: CASSTTGWVYEQYF
cdr3_nt: TGTGCCAGCAGTACGACTGGATGGGTTTACGAGCAGTACTTC
j_call: TRBJ2-7
d_call: .
clone_size: few
v_call: TRBV7-2

cdr3_aa: CASTGVAGSTGELFF
cdr3_nt: TGTGCCAGCACGGGCGTAGCGGGAAGCACCGGGGAGCTGTTTTTT
j_call: TRBJ2-2
d_call: TRBD2
clone_size: .
v_call: TRBV19

cdr3_aa: CASSELERGRSPLHF
cdr3_nt: TGTGCCAGCAGTGAACTGGAGAGGGGGCGTTCACCCCTCCACTTT
j_call: TRBJ1-6
d_call: TRBD1
clone_size: once
v_call: TRBV6-1

cdr3_aa: CATSDLPGRDGSSYNEQFF
cdr3_nt: TGTGCCACCAGTGATTTACCCGGTAGGGACGGGAGCTCTTACAATGAGCAGTTCTTC
j_call: TRBJ2-1
d_call: .
clone_size: .
v_call: TRBV24-1

cdr3_aa: CASSLGTRKGAEQYF
cdr3_nt: TGTGCCAGCAGCTTGGGGACGAGGAAAGGGGCCGAGCAGTACTTC
j_call: TRBJ2-7
d_call: .
clone_size: .
v_call: TRBV5-6

cdr3_aa: CASSHGQTGNTIYF
cdr3_nt: TGTGCCAGCAGCCACGGACAAACTGGAAACACCATATATTTT
j_call: TRBJ1-3
d_call: .
clone_size: .
v_call: TRBV3-1/TRBV3-2

cdr3_aa: CASSPRGRYGYTF
cdr3_nt: TGTGCCAGCAGCCCAAGGGGCAGGTATGGCTACACCTTC
j_call: TRBJ1-2
d_call: .
clone_size: .
v_call: TRBV5-6

cdr3_aa: CASRTLAGGPYNEQFF
cdr3_nt: TGTGCCAGCAGAACACTAGCGGGAGGGCCCTACAATGAGCAGTTCTTC
j_call: TRBJ2-1
d_call: TRBD2
clone_size: .
v_call: TRBV28

cdr3_aa: CASSQASTPQETQYF
cdr3_nt: TGTGCCAGCAGCCAAGCCTCTACTCCTCAAGAGACCCAGTACTTC
j_call: TRBJ2-5
d_call: .
clone_size: .
v_call: TRBV3-1/TRBV3-2

cdr3_aa: CASTQSECYEQYF
cdr3_nt: TGTGCCAGCACCCAAAGTGAGTGCTACGAGCAGTACTTC
j_call: TRBJ2-7
d_call: .
clone_size: .
v_call: TRBV14